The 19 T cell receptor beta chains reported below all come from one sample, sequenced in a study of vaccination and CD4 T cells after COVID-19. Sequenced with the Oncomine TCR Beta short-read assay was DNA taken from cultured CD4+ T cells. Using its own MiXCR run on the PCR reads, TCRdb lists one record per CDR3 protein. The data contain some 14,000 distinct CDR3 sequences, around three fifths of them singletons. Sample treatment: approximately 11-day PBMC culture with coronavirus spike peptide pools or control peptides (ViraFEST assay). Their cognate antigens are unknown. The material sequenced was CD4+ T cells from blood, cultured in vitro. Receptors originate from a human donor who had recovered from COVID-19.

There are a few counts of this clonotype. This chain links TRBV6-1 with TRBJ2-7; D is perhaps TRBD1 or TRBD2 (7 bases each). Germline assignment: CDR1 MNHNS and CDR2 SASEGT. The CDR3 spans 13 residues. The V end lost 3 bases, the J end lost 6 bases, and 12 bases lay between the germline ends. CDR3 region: CASSDRGGSEQYF. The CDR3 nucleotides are TGTGCCAGCAGTGACAGGGGGGGAAGCGAGCAGTACTTC.

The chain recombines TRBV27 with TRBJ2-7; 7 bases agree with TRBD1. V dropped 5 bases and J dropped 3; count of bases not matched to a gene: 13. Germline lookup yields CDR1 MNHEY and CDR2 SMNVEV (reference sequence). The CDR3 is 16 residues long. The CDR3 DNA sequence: TGTGCCAGCAGTCGGGCAGGGGGTCCTTCTAACTACGAGCAGTACTTC. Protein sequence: CASSRAGGPSNYEQYF.

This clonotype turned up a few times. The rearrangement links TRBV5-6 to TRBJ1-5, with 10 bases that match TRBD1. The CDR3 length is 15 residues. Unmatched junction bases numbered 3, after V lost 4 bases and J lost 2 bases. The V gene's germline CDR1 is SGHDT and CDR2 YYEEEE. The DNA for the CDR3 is TGTGCCAGCAGCCAGGGGACAGGGGGCAATCAGCCCCAGCATTTT. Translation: CASSQGTGGNQPQHF.

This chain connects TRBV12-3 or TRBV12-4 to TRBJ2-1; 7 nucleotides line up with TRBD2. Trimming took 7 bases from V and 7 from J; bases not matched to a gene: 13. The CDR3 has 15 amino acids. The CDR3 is CASIIAGGSWNEQFF. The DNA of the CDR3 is TGTGCCAGCATTATTGCGGGCGGGAGTTGGAATGAGCAGTTCTTC.

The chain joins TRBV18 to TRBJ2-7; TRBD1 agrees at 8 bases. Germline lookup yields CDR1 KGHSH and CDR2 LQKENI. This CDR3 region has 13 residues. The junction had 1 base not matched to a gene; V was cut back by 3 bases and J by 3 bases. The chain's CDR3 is CASSPGTGYEQYF. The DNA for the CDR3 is TGTGCCAGCTCACCCGGGACAGGCTACGAGCAGTACTTC. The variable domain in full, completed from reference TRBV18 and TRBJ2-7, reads NAGVMQNPRHLVRRRGQEARLRCSPMKGHSHVYWYRQLPEEGLKFMVYLQKENIIDESGMPKERFSAEFPKEGPSILRIQQVVRGDSAAYFCASSPGTGYEQYFGPGTRLTVT.

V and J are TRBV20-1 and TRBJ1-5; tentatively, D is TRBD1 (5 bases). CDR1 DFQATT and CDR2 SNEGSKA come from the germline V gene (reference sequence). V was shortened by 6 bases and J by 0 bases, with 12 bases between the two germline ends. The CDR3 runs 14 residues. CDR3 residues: CSASHRFSNQPQHF. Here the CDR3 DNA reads TGCAGTGCCTCACACAGGTTTAGCAATCAGCCCCAGCATTTT.

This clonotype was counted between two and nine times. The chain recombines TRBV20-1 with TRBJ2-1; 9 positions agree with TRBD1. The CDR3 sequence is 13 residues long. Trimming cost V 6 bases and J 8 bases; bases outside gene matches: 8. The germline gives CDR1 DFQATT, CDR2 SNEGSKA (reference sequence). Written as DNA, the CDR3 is TGCAGTGCCCACTCGGACAGGGGCTATGAGCAGTTCTTC. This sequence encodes CSAHSDRGYEQFF.

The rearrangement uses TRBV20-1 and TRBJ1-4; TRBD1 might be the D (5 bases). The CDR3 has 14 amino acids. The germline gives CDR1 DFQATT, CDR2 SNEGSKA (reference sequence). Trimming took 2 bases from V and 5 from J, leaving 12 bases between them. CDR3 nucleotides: TGCAGTGCTAGACAGGGAGGACCGAATGAAAAACTGTTTTTT. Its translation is CSARQGGPNEKLFF.

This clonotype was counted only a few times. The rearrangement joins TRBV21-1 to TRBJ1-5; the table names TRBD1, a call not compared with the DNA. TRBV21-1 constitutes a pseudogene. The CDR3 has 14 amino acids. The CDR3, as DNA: TGTGCCAGCAGGAGGACAGGGAGCAATCAGCCCCAGCATTTT. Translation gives CASRRTGSNQPQHF.

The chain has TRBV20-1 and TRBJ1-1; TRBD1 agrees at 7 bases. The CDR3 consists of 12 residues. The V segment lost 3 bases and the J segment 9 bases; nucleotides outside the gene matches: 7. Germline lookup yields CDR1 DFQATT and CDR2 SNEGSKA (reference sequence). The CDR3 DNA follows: TGCAGTGCTAGGACAGGGTCAGCTAAAGCTTTCTTT. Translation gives CSARTGSAKAFF.

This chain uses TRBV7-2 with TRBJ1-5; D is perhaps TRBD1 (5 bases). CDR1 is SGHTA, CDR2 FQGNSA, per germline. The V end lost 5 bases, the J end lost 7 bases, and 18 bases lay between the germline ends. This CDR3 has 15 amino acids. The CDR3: CASSLRAGNKQPQHF. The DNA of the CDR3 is TGTGCCAGCAGCCTCCGGGCAGGGAATAAGCAGCCCCAGCATTTT.

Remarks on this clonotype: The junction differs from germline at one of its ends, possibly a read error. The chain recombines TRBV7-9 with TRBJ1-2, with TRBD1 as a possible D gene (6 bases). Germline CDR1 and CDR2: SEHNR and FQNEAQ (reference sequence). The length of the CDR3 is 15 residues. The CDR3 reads CASSQDRQAYYGYTF. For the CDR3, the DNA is TGCGCCAGCAGCCAAGATCGACAGGCCTACTATGGCTACACCTTC.

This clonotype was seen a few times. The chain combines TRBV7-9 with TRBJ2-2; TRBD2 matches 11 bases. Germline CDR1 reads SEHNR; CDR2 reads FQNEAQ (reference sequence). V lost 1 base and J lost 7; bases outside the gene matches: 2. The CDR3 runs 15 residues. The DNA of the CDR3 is TGTGCCAGCAGCTTAGGGACTAGCGGGCACGGGGAGCTGTTTTTT. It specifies CASSLGTSGHGELFF.

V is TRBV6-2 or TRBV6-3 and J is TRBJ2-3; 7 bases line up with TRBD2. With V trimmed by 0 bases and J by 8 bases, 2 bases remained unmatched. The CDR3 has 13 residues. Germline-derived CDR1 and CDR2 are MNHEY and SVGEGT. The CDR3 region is CASSYSTSSTQYF. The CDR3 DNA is TGTGCCAGCAGTTACTCGACTAGCAGTACGCAGTATTTT.

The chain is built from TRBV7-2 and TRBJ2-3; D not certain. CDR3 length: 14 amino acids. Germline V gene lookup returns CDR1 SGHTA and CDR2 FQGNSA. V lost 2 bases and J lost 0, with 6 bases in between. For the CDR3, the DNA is TGTGCCAGCAGCTTAAGTACTAGCACAGATACGCAGTATTTT. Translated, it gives CASSLSTSTDTQYF.

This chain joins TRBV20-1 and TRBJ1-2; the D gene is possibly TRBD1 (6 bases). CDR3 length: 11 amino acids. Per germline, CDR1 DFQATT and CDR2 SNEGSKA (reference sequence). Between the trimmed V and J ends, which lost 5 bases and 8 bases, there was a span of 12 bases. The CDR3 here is CSAVTGLGYTF. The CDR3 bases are TGCAGTGCTGTTACAGGGTTGGGCTACACCTTC.

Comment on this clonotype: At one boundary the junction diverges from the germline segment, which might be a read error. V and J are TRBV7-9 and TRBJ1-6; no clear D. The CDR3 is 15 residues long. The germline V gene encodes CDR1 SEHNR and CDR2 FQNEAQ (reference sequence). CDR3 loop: CASSLEGRHNSPLHF. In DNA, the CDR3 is TGCGCCAGCAGCTTGGAAGGGCGGCACAATTCACCCCTCCACTTT.

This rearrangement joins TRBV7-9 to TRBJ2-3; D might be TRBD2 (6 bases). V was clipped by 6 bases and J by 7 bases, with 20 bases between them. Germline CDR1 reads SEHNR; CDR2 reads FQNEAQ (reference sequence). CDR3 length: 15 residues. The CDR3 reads CASREGQGGRNTQYF. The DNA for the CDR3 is TGTGCCAGCAGGGAGGGGCAGGGTGGAAGAAATACGCAGTATTTT.

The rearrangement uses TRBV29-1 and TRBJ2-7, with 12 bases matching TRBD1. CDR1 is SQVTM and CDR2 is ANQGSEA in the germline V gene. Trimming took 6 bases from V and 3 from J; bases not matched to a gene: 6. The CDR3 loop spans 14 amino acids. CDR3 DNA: TGCAGCGTCCCGGGACAGGGGGCGATCTACGAGCAGTACTTC. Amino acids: CSVPGQGAIYEQYF.